This TCR beta chain was found in a study of T cells in Graves' hyperthyroidism and ophthalmopathy. Hyperthyroidism, newly diagnosed and lasting under 2 months, affected patients aged 18 to 65. Each 10 ml fresh peripheral blood draw supplied the PBMCs. From RNA transcripts, TCR beta CDR3 regions were amplified. An initial round of RT-PCR targeting the TCR CDR3 relied on the HTBI primer set. Using its own MiXCR run on the multiplex PCR reads, TCRdb lists one record per CDR3 protein. The table includes about 360,000 distinct CDR3 sequences, more than 20% detected once. Study results and limitations: Ophthalmopathy was separated from stable hyperthyroidism by a 13 V-J model. Most clonotypes that expanded in the thyroid above 0.001 also showed up in blood.

This clonotype has at least ten counts. The antigen remains unidentified. Germline loops: CDR1 SGHAT, CDR2 FQNNGV. V was shortened by 0 bases and J by 4 bases, with 11 bases between the two germline ends. The CDR3 has 15 amino acids. The sequence was collected from a man aged 45-65 years with Graves' hyperthyroidism. The gene calls are TRBV11-2 and TRBJ2-3; D is possibly TRBD2 (5 bases). Sequenced material: blood. The CDR3 DNA follows: TGTGCCAGCAGCTTAGAGGGCGGGTGTCCAGATACGCAGTATTTT. Translation: CASSLEGGCPDTQYF. Full variable domain (missing parts from reference TRBV11-2 and TRBJ2-3): EAGVAQSPRYKIIEKRQSVAFWCNPISGHATLYWYQQILGQGPKLLIQFQNNGVVDDSQLPKDRFSAERLKGVDSTLKIQPAKLEDSAVYLCASSLEGGCPDTQYFGPGTRLTVL.